Given below is one T cell receptor beta chain in context. The data stem from a study of blood T cell repertoires in COVID-19. Profiling relied on immunoSEQ multiplex PCR, and the TCRdb table lists in-frame clones only, not all of them. In the table there are approximately 27,000 clones, 88% of which are singletons. V lost 7 bases and J 2 bases, leaving 4 bases between the germline ends. This CDR3 comprises 11 residues. From germline, CDR1 is MDHEN and CDR2 SYDVKM. The chain has TRBV28 and TRBJ2-3; D gene ambiguous. This clonotype was sampled from a woman between 45 and 60 years old with active COVID-19. Sequenced: peripheral blood. The CDR3 protein is CASIHTDTQYF. The CDR3 DNA follows: TGTGCCAGCATCCACACAGATACGCAGTATTTT.